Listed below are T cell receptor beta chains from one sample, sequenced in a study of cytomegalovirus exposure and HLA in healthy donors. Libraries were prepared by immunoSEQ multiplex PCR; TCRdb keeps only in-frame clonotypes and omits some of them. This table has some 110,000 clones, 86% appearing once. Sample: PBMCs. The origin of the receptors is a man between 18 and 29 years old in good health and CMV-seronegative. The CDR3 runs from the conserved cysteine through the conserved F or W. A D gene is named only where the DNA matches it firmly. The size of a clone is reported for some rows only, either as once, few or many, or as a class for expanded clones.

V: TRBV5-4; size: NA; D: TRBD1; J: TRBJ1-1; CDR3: CASSRRTGTTEAFF; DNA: TGTGCCAGCAGCCGGAGGACAGGGACCACTGAAGCTTTCTTT
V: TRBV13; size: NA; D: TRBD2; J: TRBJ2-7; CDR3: CASSSPSTSGSYEQYF; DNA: TGTGCCAGCAGCAGCCCCAGTACTAGCGGGTCCTACGAGCAGTACTTC
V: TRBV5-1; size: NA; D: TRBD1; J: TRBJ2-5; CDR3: CASSSPGGVETQYF; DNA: TGCGCCAGCAGTTCCCCAGGGGGCGTGGAGACCCAGTACTTC
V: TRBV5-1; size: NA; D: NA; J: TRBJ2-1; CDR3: CASATDLSYNEQFF; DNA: TGCGCCAGCGCGACTGATCTATCCTACAATGAGCAGTTCTTC
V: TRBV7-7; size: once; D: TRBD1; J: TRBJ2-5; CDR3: CASSSIVPGQGAVETQYF; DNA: TGTGCTAGCAGCTCGATCGTACCGGGACAGGGGGCTGTAGAGACCCAGTACTTC
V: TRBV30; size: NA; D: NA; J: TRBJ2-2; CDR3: CAWSSGYGGELFF; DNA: TGTGCCTGGAGTTCGGGGTACGGCGGGGAGCTGTTTTTT
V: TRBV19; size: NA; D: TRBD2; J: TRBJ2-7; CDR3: CASKLADTSYEQYF; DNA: TGTGCCAGTAAACTAGCGGACACCTCCTACGAGCAGTACTTC
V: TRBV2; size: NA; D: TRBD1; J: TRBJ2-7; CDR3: CASSDPDRARYEQYF; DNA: TGTGCCAGCAGTGACCCCGACAGGGCCCGCTACGAGCAGTACTTC
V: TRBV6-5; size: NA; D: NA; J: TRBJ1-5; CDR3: CASSSFPGTVNQPQHF; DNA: TGTGCCAGCAGTTCATTTCCGGGTACGGTTAATCAGCCCCAGCATTTT
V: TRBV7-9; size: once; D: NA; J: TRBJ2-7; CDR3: CASSPSDSRSSYEQYF; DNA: TGTGCCAGCAGCCCCTCGGACTCAAGGAGCTCCTACGAGCAGTACTTC
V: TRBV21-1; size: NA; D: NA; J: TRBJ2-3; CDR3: CASSKRGREDTQYF; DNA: TGTGCCAGCAGCAAACGCGGGAGAGAGGATACGCAGTATTTT
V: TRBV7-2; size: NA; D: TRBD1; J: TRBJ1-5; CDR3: CASSLGGQGSQPQHF; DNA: TGTGCCAGCAGCTTAGGGGGACAGGGGAGTCAGCCCCAGCATTTT